The present T cell receptor (beta chain) was sequenced within a study of cytomegalovirus exposure and HLA in healthy donors. 60 Vbeta and 13 Jbeta primers were used in PCR. Assay: immunoSEQ multiplex PCR; the TCRdb copy retains only in-frame clones and omits some. Altogether about 170,000 clones are present, under 90% being singletons, with the ten largest covering about 1.5%. Trimming stripped 3 bases from V and 7 bases from J, with 10 bases between. The CDR3 loop spans 14 amino acids. CDR1 and CDR2 from the germline V gene are MNHEY and SVGAGI. The TCR originated in a male donor in good health and CMV-seronegative. The chain uses TRBV6-5 and TRBJ1-6; unclear D gene. The sequenced sample was PBMCs. In DNA, the CDR3 is TGTGCCAGCAGTTATCAACCAGTGAATTCACCCCTCCACTTT. Protein sequence: CASSYQPVNSPLHF.